The 15 T cell receptor beta chains reported below all come from one sample, sequenced in a study of cytomegalovirus exposure and HLA in healthy donors. PCR involved 60 Vbeta and 13 Jbeta primers. Assay: immunoSEQ multiplex PCR; the TCRdb copy retains only in-frame clones and omits some. The sample yields some 180,000 clones, around 78% seen once. Sequencing used PBMCs. The receptor source for this set is a woman between 25 and 40 years old in good health and CMV-seropositive.

V is TRBV5-1 and J is TRBJ2-2, with a tentative D call TRBD2 (5 bases). Germline V gene sequence: CDR1 SGHRS, CDR2 YFSETQ. The CDR3 totals 16 residues. The V end was cut by 2 bases, the J end by 0 bases, with 11 bases between. In nucleotides, the CDR3 is TGCGCCAGCAGCTTTGGAGGCCCCCCGAACACCGGGGAGCTGTTTTTT. Translated: CASSFGGPPNTGELFF.

This clone was found once. The genes are TRBV29-1 and TRBJ2-2; TRBD2 is a possible D gene (5 bases). The CDR3 length is 14 residues. The V end was cut by 6 bases, the J end by 3 bases, with 14 bases between. Germline V gives CDR1 SQVTM, CDR2 ANQGSEA. The CDR3 is CSVQEGPYTGELFF. Written as DNA, the CDR3 is TGCAGCGTACAAGAGGGTCCGTACACCGGGGAGCTGTTTTTT.

The count of this clone is one. The chain is built from TRBV20-1 and TRBJ1-2; D is uncertain. Germline CDR1 is DFQATT and CDR2 is SNEGSKA (reference sequence). Trimming took off 7 bases at V and 3 bases at J, with 9 bases between the two ends. This CDR3 is 11 amino acids long. The CDR3 DNA sequence: TGCAGTGGGCGAGGAGACTATGGCTACACCTTC. Its protein product is CSGRGDYGYTF.

The CDR3 region has the DNA TGTGCCAGCAGCTTTGATGACAGGGGGATTTCTGGAAACACCATATATTTT. As protein: CASSFDDRGISGNTIYF. The chain joins TRBV11-2 to TRBJ1-3; 9 positions agree with TRBD1. Germline V gene lookup returns CDR1 SGHAT and CDR2 FQNNGV. The CDR3 spans 17 residues. The junction had 7 bases not matched to a gene; V was cut back by 3 bases and J by 1 base.

The rearrangement uses TRBV21-1 and TRBJ2-7; the table's D gene call, TRBD1, was not cross checked with the DNA. TRBV21-1 is termed a pseudogene. The CDR3 consists of 14 residues. The CDR3 spells CASNPTGKECEQYF. The DNA for the CDR3 is TGTGCCAGCAACCCGACAGGGAAGGAGTGCGAGCAGTACTTC.

CDR3 bases: TGTGCCAGCTCACAGGACCAGGGGGCGCGGGAGCTGTTTTTT. This encodes CASSQDQGARELFF. The chain is built from TRBV18 and TRBJ2-2, with 8 bases matching TRBD1. Looked up from germline, CDR1 is KGHSH and CDR2 is LQKENI. The CDR3 is made up of 14 amino acids. The V gene end was trimmed by 4 bases and the J gene end by 9 bases; junction bases not matched to a gene: 7.

DNA for the CDR3: TGTGCCAGCAGCGAGCTGGGTAACAGCGGTATCCTAGACTACGAGCAGTACTTC. Its protein is CASSELGNSGILDYEQYF. The chain links TRBV5-5 to TRBJ2-7, with D tentatively TRBD2 (5 bases). Looked up from germline, CDR1 is SGHKS and CDR2 is YYEKEE (reference sequence). CDR3 length: 18 amino acids. V was clipped by 4 bases and J by 3 bases, with 26 bases between them.

The chain couples TRBV19 to TRBJ2-7; tentatively, D is TRBD2 (6 bases). This CDR3 comprises 16 residues. V lost 3 bases, J lost 0 bases, and 15 bases lay in between. Germline V gene data show CDR1 as LNHDA and CDR2 as SQIVND (reference sequence). The CDR3 reads CASSIGGDGSSYEQYF. CDR3 coding DNA: TGTGCCAGTAGTATTGGTGGGGACGGGAGCTCCTACGAGCAGTACTTC.

V and J are TRBV19 and TRBJ1-2, with D tentatively TRBD1 (5 bases). Germline V gene lookup returns CDR1 LNHDA and CDR2 SQIVND (reference sequence). The length of the CDR3 is 14 residues. Trimming removed 3 bases from V and 4 bases from J, with 12 bases in between. In DNA form, the CDR3 reads TGTGCCAGTAGTATTAAAGGGGCCCCCTATGGCTACACCTTC. Residues: CASSIKGAPYGYTF.

The V call is TRBV7-9, the J call TRBJ2-5, with D hard to call. CDR1 and CDR2 (germline): SEHNR, FQNEAQ (reference sequence). This CDR3 comprises 13 residues. V was clipped by 2 bases and J by 5 bases, with 9 bases between them. CDR3 DNA: TGTGCCAGCAGCTTATTAACACAGGAGACCCAGTACTTC. This gives the protein CASSLLTQETQYF.

This clone was seen once. The chain recombines TRBV15 with TRBJ1-1; 8 nucleotides line up with TRBD1. CDR3 length equals 15 residues. Germline CDR1 is LNHNV and CDR2 is YYDKDF (reference sequence). The trim removed 0 bases at V and 9 bases at J, leaving 9 bases unmatched. As DNA, the CDR3 is TGTGCCACCAGCAGAGATCGGGCAGGGGGCAATAAAGCTTTCTTT. Residues: CATSRDRAGGNKAFF. Drawing the rest from reference TRBV15 and TRBJ1-1, the complete variable domain is DAMVIQNPRYQVTQFGKPVTLSCSQTLNHNVMYWYQQKSSQAPKLLFHYYDKDFNNEADTPDNFQSRRPNTSFCFLDIRSPGLGDTAMYLCATSRDRAGGNKAFFGQGTRLTVV.

This clone occurred once. This chain joins TRBV10-3 and TRBJ1-5; 8 nucleotides line up with TRBD1. Per the germline V gene, CDR1 is ENHRY and CDR2 is SYGVKD. V shed 6 bases and J 3 bases; nucleotides not matched to a gene: 10. The CDR3 consists of 16 residues. The CDR3 here is CAISPGQDFPNQPQHF. CDR3 coding DNA: TGTGCCATCAGCCCGGGACAGGACTTTCCCAATCAGCCCCAGCATTTT.

J is TRBJ2-2 and V is TRBV7-8; TRBD2 is a possible D gene (5 bases). Germline assignment: CDR1 SGHVS and CDR2 FQNEAQ. Trimming pared 2 bases from V and 6 bases from J, leaving 16 bases between. The CDR3 extends over 16 amino acids. CDR3 region: CASSLRVQRIAGELFF. DNA of the CDR3: TGTGCCAGCAGCTTAAGAGTCCAGCGGATTGCCGGGGAGCTGTTTTTT.

This clone has a handful of counts. The chain links TRBV18 to TRBJ1-5, with 9 nucleotides matching TRBD1. The V segment lost 4 bases and the J segment 4 bases; nucleotides outside the gene matches: 2. Germline assignment: CDR1 KGHSH and CDR2 LQKENI. This CDR3 is 14 amino acids long. The chain's CDR3 is CASSRDRGNQPQHF. DNA for the CDR3: TGTGCCAGCTCACGTGACAGGGGGAATCAGCCCCAGCATTTT.

The CDR3 loop reads CASSHPLGAGGYNEQFF. The CDR3 DNA is TGTGCCAGCAGCCACCCCCTGGGGGCGGGGGGGTACAATGAGCAGTTCTTC. The chain links TRBV4-2 to TRBJ2-1; 9 nucleotides align to TRBD2. Unmatched junction bases numbered 10, after V lost 3 bases and J lost 4 bases. Germline assignment: CDR1 LGHNA and CDR2 YNFKEQ. This CDR3 region has 17 residues.